This TCR beta chain was found in a study of blood T cell repertoires in COVID-19. In this sample, this clone turned up a few times. All enrollees were roughly 18 to 90 years old and from about two dozen US areas. Assay used: immunoSEQ multiplex PCR; TCRdb lists only in-frame clones, some missing. Altogether 330,000 or so clones are present, around 87% being singletons, with the ten largest covering approximately 1.9%. The sequence derives from a man aged 35 to 55 in a cohort exposed to, infected with or recovered from COVID-19 (not recorded which). The source material was PBMCs or T cells enriched from blood (not recorded which).

CDR3 bases: TGTGCCAGCAGAAACGTCACAGGGGGCGCGGGGGAGACCCAGTACTTC. Translating it yields CASRNVTGGAGETQYF. The rearrangement links TRBV25-1 to TRBJ2-5; 9 bases align to TRBD1. Germline V gene lookup returns CDR1 MGHDK and CDR2 SYGVNS. V shed 6 bases, J shed 5 bases, and the junction held 13 bases outside the gene matches. CDR3 length equals 16 residues.